This T cell receptor (beta chain) was sequenced in a study of identical twins. Among all donors, each was a healthy Caucasian. Regarding the study as a whole: Researchers caution that invariant MAIT and iNKT cells could partly confound zero-insertion analyses.

Trimming cost V 6 bases and J 0 bases, with 12 bases left between them. The germline V gene has CDR1 LNHNV and CDR2 YYDKDF (reference sequence). The CDR3 covers 14 residues. As regards this clonotype: Its antigen is still unknown.

One entry per CDR3 protein, called by TCRdb with MiXCR from the 5' RACE reads. The sample comprises 1.5 million or so distinct CDR3 sequences, less than 35% of which are singletons, and about 0.27% rests with the top ten. Specimen: cord blood. The origin of this receptor is a newborn girl in good health. The V and J genes are TRBV15 and TRBJ2-7; D possibly corresponds to TRBD1 (5 bases). The CDR3 DNA reads as TGTGCCACCAGAGGGGTGGATAGCTCCTACGAGCAGTACTTC. It is translated as CATRGVDSSYEQYF.